Following are 32 T cell receptor beta chains from one sample sequenced in a study of cytomegalovirus exposure and HLA in healthy donors. The PCR was carried out with 60 Vbeta primers and 13 Jbeta primers. The assay was immunoSEQ multiplex PCR, and TCRdb's table has in-frame clones only and misses some. This table has about 170,000 clones, roughly 80% appearing once. Source material: PBMCs. The receptors here all came from a male donor in good health and CMV-seronegative.

This clone has more than one count but fewer than ten. The chain carries TRBV29-1 and TRBJ1-5, with TRBD1 as a possible D gene (6 bases). CDR1 is SQVTM and CDR2 is ANQGSEA in the germline V gene. V was cut by 1 base and J by 15 bases, with 19 bases left in between. This CDR3 is 13 amino acids long. The CDR3 loop reads CSVEVGGRSARHF. CDR3 nucleotides: TGCAGCGTTGAAGTGGGGGGGCGGTCAGCCCGGCATTTT.

The chain has TRBV5-1 and TRBJ2-7; 10 nucleotides agree with TRBD1. Per the germline V gene, CDR1 is SGHRS and CDR2 is YFSETQ. This CDR3 has 17 amino acids. V was pared by 1 base and J by 4 bases, with 11 bases of the junction left unmatched. CDR3 sequence: CASSLLRGQGGGYEQYF. The CDR3 DNA sequence: TGCGCCAGCAGCTTGCTTCGAGGACAGGGGGGAGGATACGAGCAGTACTTC. Full variable domain (rest looked up from reference TRBV5-1 and TRBJ2-7): KAGVTQTPRYLIKTRGQQVTLSCSPISGHRSVSWYQQTPGQGLQFLFEYFSETQRNKGNFPGRFSGRQFSNSRSEMNVSTLELGDSALYLCASSLLRGQGGGYEQYFGPGTRLTVT.

The rearrangement joins TRBV4-1 to TRBJ1-2; no definite D call. Germline V CDR1 and CDR2: MGHRA, YSYEKL. The V and J ends lost 1 base and 6 bases respectively, with 15 bases between them. The CDR3 sequence is 15 residues long. In DNA, the CDR3 is TGCGCCAGCAGCCAAGCGGCAGGTCTTTGGAATGGCTACACCTTC. It codes for CASSQAAGLWNGYTF.

The rearrangement uses TRBV6-6 and TRBJ1-1, with TRBD1 as a possible D gene (5 bases). V lost 9 bases and J lost 2, with 16 bases in between. The germline V gene has CDR1 MNHNY and CDR2 SVGAGI (reference sequence). This CDR3 spans 14 amino acids. As DNA, the CDR3 is TGTGCCAGACCCCGAAGAAGGGGAAACACTGAAGCTTTCTTT. It is translated as CARPRRRGNTEAFF.

This sequence joins TRBV4-3 and TRBJ2-5; 11 bases are a match to TRBD1. Looked up from germline, CDR1 is LGHNA and CDR2 is YSLEER. This CDR3 is 15 amino acids long. With 1 base clipped from V and 4 bases from J, the junction kept 2 bases outside the gene matches. The CDR3 sequence is CASSQGTGGRETQYF. The CDR3 bases are TGCGCCAGCAGCCAAGGGACAGGGGGCCGAGAGACCCAGTACTTC.

V is TRBV27 and J is TRBJ2-7, with 9 positions matching TRBD1. V lost 9 bases, J lost 5 bases, and 11 bases stayed unmatched. The CDR3 runs 14 residues. Looked up from germline, CDR1 is MNHEY and CDR2 is SMNVEV (reference sequence). The CDR3 spells CASRRDRDLHEQYF. The CDR3, as DNA: TGTGCCAGTCGCCGGGACAGGGATCTCCACGAGCAGTACTTC.

This chain links TRBV27 with TRBJ1-5; D is ambiguous. This CDR3 has 16 amino acids. Deletions cut 4 bases from V and 7 bases from J, with 20 bases between. Germline V lookup: CDR1 MNHEY, CDR2 SMNVEV (reference sequence). The CDR3 bases are TGTGCCAGCAGTTGGAGGGAACCCAGGAGCGGGCAGCCCCAGCATTTT. Protein sequence: CASSWREPRSGQPQHF.

The chain uses TRBV4-1 and TRBJ2-7; 8 nucleotides agree with TRBD1. The CDR3 extends over 18 amino acids. V lost 3 bases, J lost 1 base, and 14 bases stayed unmatched. CDR1 and CDR2 from the germline V gene are MGHRA and YSYEKL. As DNA, the CDR3 is TGCGCCAGCAGCCAGACAGAGACCGGACAGGGCTATTCCTACGAGCAGTACTTC. Amino acid sequence: CASSQTETGQGYSYEQYF.

The chain has TRBV19 and TRBJ1-1; 7 nucleotides line up with TRBD1. This CDR3 region has 14 residues. J gave up 1 base and V 7 bases, and 6 bases lay outside the gene matches. The germline gives CDR1 LNHDA, CDR2 SQIVND (reference sequence). CDR3 loop: CASIPDRPNTEAFF. CDR3 coding DNA: TGTGCCAGTATTCCGGACAGGCCGAACACTGAAGCTTTCTTT.

The chain is built from TRBV9 and TRBJ2-2; no clear D. Per the germline V gene, CDR1 is SGDLS and CDR2 is YYNGEE. Trimming stripped 1 base from V and 2 bases from J, with 15 bases between. The CDR3 spans 17 residues. This CDR3 reads CASSVSRLLSNTGELFF. The CDR3 coding sequence is TGTGCCAGCAGCGTATCTAGACTGTTGAGTAACACCGGGGAGCTGTTTTTT.

The rearrangement joins TRBV5-6 to TRBJ1-1; 8 bases map to TRBD1. V dropped 4 bases and J dropped 9; count of bases not matched to a gene: 5. Germline loops: CDR1 SGHDT, CDR2 YYEEEE. This CDR3 region has 12 residues. The DNA of the CDR3 is TGTGCCAGCAGCCTACGGACAGGGAAAGCTTTCTTT. Protein sequence: CASSLRTGKAFF.

The chain joins TRBV7-2 to TRBJ1-2, with 8 bases fitting TRBD1. CDR3 length equals 15 residues. The V gene end was trimmed by 2 bases and the J gene end by 4 bases; junction bases not matched to a gene: 6. Looked up from germline, CDR1 is SGHTA and CDR2 is FQGNSA. The CDR3 region has the DNA TGTGCCAGCAGCTTAACCCCGCAGGGGGCCTATGGCTACACCTTC. Protein product: CASSLTPQGAYGYTF.

V usage is TRBV29-1 and J usage is TRBJ2-2; 7 nucleotides line up with TRBD1. This CDR3 region has 15 residues. Trimming removed 7 bases from V and 0 bases from J; junction bases left unmatched: 8. The germline CDR1 and CDR2 sequences are SQVTM and ANQGSEA. In DNA, the CDR3 is TGCAGCGCATACGACAGGGCTGCGAACACCGGGGAGCTGTTTTTT. It codes for CSAYDRAANTGELFF.

The chain uses TRBV5-1 and TRBJ2-1, with no clear D. The CDR3 contains 12 residues. Germline V gives CDR1 SGHRS, CDR2 YFSETQ. V was shortened by 0 bases and J by 7 bases, with 5 bases between the two germline ends. CDR3 nucleotide sequence: TGCGCCAGCAGCTTGGGCGGAAATGAGCAGTTCTTC. The encoded protein is CASSLGGNEQFF. Full variable domain (rest looked up from reference TRBV5-1 and TRBJ2-1): KAGVTQTPRYLIKTRGQQVTLSCSPISGHRSVSWYQQTPGQGLQFLFEYFSETQRNKGNFPGRFSGRQFSNSRSEMNVSTLELGDSALYLCASSLGGNEQFFGPGTRLTVL.

This clone occurred once. This chain joins TRBV6-5 and TRBJ2-2; maybe TRBD2 (5 bases). V was clipped by 2 bases and J by 6 bases, with 16 bases between them. Germline lookup yields CDR1 MNHEY and CDR2 SVGAGI. The length of the CDR3 is 16 residues. The CDR3 reads CASSYQPPGLAGELFF. The DNA for the CDR3 is TGTGCCAGCAGTTACCAGCCGCCGGGGTTGGCCGGGGAGCTGTTTTTT.

The rearrangement uses TRBV27 and TRBJ1-1; D remains unclear. Germline V gene lookup returns CDR1 MNHEY and CDR2 SMNVEV (reference sequence). CDR3 size: 14 residues. V gave up 4 bases and J gave up 0 bases, with 9 bases separating them. The CDR3: CASSWRGVNTEAFF. In DNA form, the CDR3 reads TGTGCCAGCAGTTGGCGGGGAGTGAACACTGAAGCTTTCTTT.

The chain has TRBV6-1 and TRBJ1-4, with 7 bases lining up with TRBD1. CDR1 and CDR2 from the germline V gene are MNHNS and SASEGT. The CDR3 has 14 amino acids. V was clipped by 6 bases and J by 3 bases; unmatched bases: 4. CDR3 nucleotide sequence: TGTGCCAGCAGCGATGGGACAGCTAATGAAAAACTGTTTTTT. This gives the protein CASSDGTANEKLFF.

This clone was picked up a small number of times. The chain has TRBV6-5 and TRBJ1-2; 9 bases align to TRBD1. The V and J ends lost 3 bases and 4 bases, in that order; junction bases with no gene match: 6. Germline CDR1 is MNHEY and CDR2 is SVGAGI. The CDR3 is 15 amino acids. The CDR3 loop is CASSYTGGVTYGYTF. CDR3 in DNA: TGTGCCAGCAGTTATACAGGGGGCGTGACCTATGGCTACACCTTC.

This clone showed up just once. This chain uses TRBV10-1 with TRBJ2-2; the D is unclear. V was shortened by 0 bases and J by 1 base, with 9 bases between the two germline ends. Germline CDR1 and CDR2: WNHNN and SYGVQD (reference sequence). CDR3 length equals 16 residues. CDR3 loop: CASSESVEMNTGELFF. Written as DNA, the CDR3 is TGCGCCAGCAGTGAGTCAGTGGAGATGAACACCGGGGAGCTGTTTTTT.

This clone was observed a single time. The chain combines TRBV10-3 with TRBJ1-1; 7 bases map to TRBD1. The length of the CDR3 is 14 residues. After removal of 4 bases from V and 1 base from J, the junction contained 3 bases not matched to a gene. Looked up from germline, CDR1 is ENHRY and CDR2 is SYGVKD. CDR3 region: CAISVTGPNTEAFF. The DNA of the CDR3 is TGTGCCATCAGTGTGACAGGGCCGAACACTGAAGCTTTCTTT.

The V and J genes are TRBV4-1 and TRBJ2-7, with a possible D match to TRBD1 (6 bases). Germline V gives CDR1 MGHRA, CDR2 YSYEKL. The CDR3 contains 16 residues. V was clipped by 3 bases and J by 3 bases, with 18 bases between them. The CDR3 DNA is TGCGCCAGCAGCCAGGGGGTGGAAGGGGGAAACTACGAGCAGTACTTC. Protein: CASSQGVEGGNYEQYF.

J is TRBJ1-3 and V is TRBV9; 9 bases align to TRBD1. Germline loops: CDR1 SGDLS, CDR2 YYNGEE. V shed 6 bases and J 7 bases; nucleotides not matched to a gene: 5. This CDR3 contains 13 residues. CDR3 residues: CASNRDRENTIYF. The CDR3 nucleotides read TGTGCCAGCAATAGGGACAGGGAGAACACCATATATTTT.

The rearrangement links TRBV5-1 to TRBJ1-2; 8 nucleotides match TRBD1. The trim removed 4 bases at V and 4 bases at J, leaving 9 bases unmatched. The CDR3 is made up of 15 amino acids. Germline V lookup: CDR1 SGHRS, CDR2 YFSETQ. The CDR3 protein is CASSAGQGLSYGYTF. The CDR3, as DNA: TGCGCCAGCAGCGCCGGACAGGGTCTGAGCTATGGCTACACCTTC.

The chain recombines TRBV9 with TRBJ1-1, with D possibly TRBD1 on 5 matching bases. Trimming cost V 0 bases and J 2 bases, with 23 bases left between them. From germline, CDR1 is SGDLS and CDR2 YYNGEE. The CDR3 sequence is 19 residues long. The CDR3 spells CASSVGFRDSSPFNTEAFF. CDR3 sequence (DNA): TGTGCCAGCAGCGTAGGGTTCCGGGACTCTAGCCCCTTCAACACTGAAGCTTTCTTT.

The chain employs TRBV7-9 and TRBJ2-3, with 7 bases matching TRBD1. This CDR3 has 14 amino acids. Germline V CDR1 and CDR2: SEHNR, FQNEAQ (reference sequence). With 5 bases clipped from V and 0 bases from J, the junction kept 2 bases outside the gene matches. The CDR3 reads CASSRQGSTDTQYF. CDR3 in DNA: TGTGCCAGCAGCCGACAGGGTAGCACAGATACGCAGTATTTT.

The chain combines TRBV14 with TRBJ1-1; D remains ambiguous. The V end was cut by 4 bases, the J end by 3 bases, with 12 bases between. CDR1 SGHDN and CDR2 FVKESK come from the germline V gene. There are 14 residues in the CDR3. In nucleotides, the CDR3 is TGTGCCAGCAGCCGCGAAATTATTGACACTGAAGCTTTCTTT. This sequence encodes CASSREIIDTEAFF. The variable domain in full, completed from reference TRBV14 and TRBJ1-1, reads EAGVTQFPSHSVIEKGQTVTLRCDPISGHDNLYWYRRVMGKEIKFLLHFVKESKQDESGMPNNRFLAERTGGTYSTLKVQPAELEDSGVYFCASSREIIDTEAFFGQGTRLTVV.

The V gene is TRBV11-2, the J gene TRBJ2-7; TRBD1 aligns across 10 bases. CDR1 is SGHAT and CDR2 is FQNNGV in the germline V gene. The CDR3 consists of 14 residues. Trimming at V came to 7 bases and at J to 1 base, leaving 4 bases not matched to a gene. The CDR3 DNA is TGTGCCAGCACCCGACAGGGGGCTTCCTACGAGCAGTACTTC. Encoded protein: CASTRQGASYEQYF.

The chain carries TRBV29-1 and TRBJ2-1; TRBD1 agrees at 7 bases. The V segment lost 4 bases and the J segment 15 bases; nucleotides outside the gene matches: 15. The CDR3 contains 13 residues. Looked up from germline, CDR1 is SQVTM and CDR2 is ANQGSEA. CDR3 residues: CSVGDRAPYFPFF. CDR3 nucleotides: TGCAGCGTTGGCGACAGGGCACCCTACTTCCCGTTCTTC.

The V call is TRBV5-1, the J call TRBJ1-5, with D unresolved. Germline-derived CDR1 and CDR2 are SGHRS and YFSETQ. Trimming left V 0 bases short and J 3 bases short, with 7 bases between. The CDR3 runs 14 residues. DNA for the CDR3: TGCGCCAGCAGCTTGGAAAATTACAATCAGCCCCAGCATTTT. Translated: CASSLENYNQPQHF.

This chain links TRBV7-6 with TRBJ2-2, with a possible D match to TRBD1 (6 bases). The CDR3 length is 16 residues. Looked up from germline, CDR1 is SGHVS and CDR2 is FNYEAQ. V lost 5 bases to trimming and J lost 0 bases, with 13 bases between them. The CDR3, as DNA: TGTGCCAGCAGCCAGAAAGGGGGTGCGAACACCGGGGAGCTGTTTTTT. It codes for CASSQKGGANTGELFF.

This clone came up a few times. The chain is built from TRBV30 and TRBJ1-5; maybe TRBD1 (5 bases). The CDR3 covers 15 residues. The V end was cut by 5 bases, the J end by 10 bases, with 24 bases between. CDR1 is GTSNPN, CDR2 SVGIG, per germline (reference sequence). The CDR3 here is CAWGMGGRGLFPQHF. In DNA form, the CDR3 reads TGTGCCTGGGGGATGGGTGGACGGGGACTATTTCCCCAGCATTTT.

The chain uses TRBV18 and TRBJ1-4; D is unclear. Germline V gives CDR1 KGHSH, CDR2 LQKENI. The CDR3 covers 12 residues. The V end was cut by 8 bases, the J end by 0 bases, with 4 bases between. The CDR3 DNA reads TGTGCCAGCCGGTCAACTAATGAAAAACTGTTTTTT. This sequence encodes CASRSTNEKLFF.